This TCR beta chain was identified during a study of T cell responses to AZD1222 COVID-19 vaccine. This CDR3 is built from 13 residues. Germline loops: CDR1 LGHNA, CDR2 YNFKEQ. Deletions cut 0 bases from V and 4 bases from J, with 6 bases between. Generated by immunoSEQ multiplex PCR, the TCRdb table keeps only in-frame clones and is missing some. The sample lists fewer than 150,000 clones; about 91% were seen once. V gene TRBV4-2 combines with J gene TRBJ1-2; the D is unclear. The clonotype originates from an adult in good health. Sequenced material: peripheral blood, taken on day 0 of AZD1222 vaccination. CDR3 bases: TGTGCCAGCAGCCAAGATCAAACCTATGGCTACACCTTC. Amino acid sequence: CASSQDQTYGYTF.